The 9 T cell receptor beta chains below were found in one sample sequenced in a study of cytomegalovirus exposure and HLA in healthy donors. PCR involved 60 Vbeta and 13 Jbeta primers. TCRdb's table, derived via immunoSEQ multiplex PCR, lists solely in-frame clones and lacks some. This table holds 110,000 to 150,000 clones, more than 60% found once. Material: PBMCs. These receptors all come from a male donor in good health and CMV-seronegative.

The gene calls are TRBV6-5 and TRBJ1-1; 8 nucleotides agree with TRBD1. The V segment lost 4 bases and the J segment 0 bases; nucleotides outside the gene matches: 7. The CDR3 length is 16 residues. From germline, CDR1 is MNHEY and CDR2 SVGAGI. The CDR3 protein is CASSFGQGEMNTEAFF. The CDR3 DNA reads TGTGCCAGCAGTTTCGGACAGGGAGAAATGAACACTGAAGCTTTCTTT.

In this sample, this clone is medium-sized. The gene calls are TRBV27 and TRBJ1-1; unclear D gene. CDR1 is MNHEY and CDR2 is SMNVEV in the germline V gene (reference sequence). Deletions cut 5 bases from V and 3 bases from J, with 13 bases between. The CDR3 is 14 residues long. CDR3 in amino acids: CASSPRGSYTEAFF. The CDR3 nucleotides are TGTGCCAGCAGTCCGCGGGGAAGCTACACTGAAGCTTTCTTT.

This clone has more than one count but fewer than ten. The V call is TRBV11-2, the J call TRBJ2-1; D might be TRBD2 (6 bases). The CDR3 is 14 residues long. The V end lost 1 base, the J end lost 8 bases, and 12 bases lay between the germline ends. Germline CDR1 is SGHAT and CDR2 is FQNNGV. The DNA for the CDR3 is TGTGCCAGCAGCTTAGTCGGGAGTGTCCATGAGCAGTTCTTC. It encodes CASSLVGSVHEQFF.

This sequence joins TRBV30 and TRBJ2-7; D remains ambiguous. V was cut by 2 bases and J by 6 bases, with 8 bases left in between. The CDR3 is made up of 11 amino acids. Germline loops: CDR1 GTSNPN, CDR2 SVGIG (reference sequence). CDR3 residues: CAWSRSGEQYF. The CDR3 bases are TGTGCCTGGAGTAGATCCGGCGAGCAGTACTTC.

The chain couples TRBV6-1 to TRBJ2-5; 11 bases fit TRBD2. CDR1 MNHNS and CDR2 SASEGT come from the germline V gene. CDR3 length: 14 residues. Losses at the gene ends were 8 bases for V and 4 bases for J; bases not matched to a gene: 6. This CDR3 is CASAGGLAGETQYF. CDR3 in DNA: TGTGCCAGCGCCGGCGGACTAGCGGGAGAGACCCAGTACTTC.

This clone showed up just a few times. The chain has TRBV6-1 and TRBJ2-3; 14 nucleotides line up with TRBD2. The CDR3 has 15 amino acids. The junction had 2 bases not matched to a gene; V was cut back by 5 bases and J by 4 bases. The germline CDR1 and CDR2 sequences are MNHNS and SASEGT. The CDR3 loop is CASSSTSGGADTQYF. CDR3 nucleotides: TGTGCCAGCAGTTCGACTAGCGGGGGGGCAGATACGCAGTATTTT.

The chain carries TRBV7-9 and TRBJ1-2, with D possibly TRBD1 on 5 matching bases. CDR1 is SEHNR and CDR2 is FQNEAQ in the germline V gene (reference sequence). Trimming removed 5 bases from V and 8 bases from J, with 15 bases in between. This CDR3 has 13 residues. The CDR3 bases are TGTGCCAGCAGCCCCAGGGTTACTGGGGGCTACACCTTC. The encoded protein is CASSPRVTGGYTF.

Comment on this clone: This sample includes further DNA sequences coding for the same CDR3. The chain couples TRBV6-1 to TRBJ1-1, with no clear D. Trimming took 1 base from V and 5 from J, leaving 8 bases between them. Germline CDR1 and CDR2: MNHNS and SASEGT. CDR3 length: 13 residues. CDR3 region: CASSEGLWTEAFF. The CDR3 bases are TGTGCCAGCAGTGAAGGCCTATGGACTGAAGCTTTCTTT.

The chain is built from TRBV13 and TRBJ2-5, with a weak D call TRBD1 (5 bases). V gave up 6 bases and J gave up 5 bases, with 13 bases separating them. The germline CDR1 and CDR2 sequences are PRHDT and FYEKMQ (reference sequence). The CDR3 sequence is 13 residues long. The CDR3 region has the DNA TGTGCCAGCAGTATAGGGGAAGCGGAGACCCAGTACTTC. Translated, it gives CASSIGEAETQYF.